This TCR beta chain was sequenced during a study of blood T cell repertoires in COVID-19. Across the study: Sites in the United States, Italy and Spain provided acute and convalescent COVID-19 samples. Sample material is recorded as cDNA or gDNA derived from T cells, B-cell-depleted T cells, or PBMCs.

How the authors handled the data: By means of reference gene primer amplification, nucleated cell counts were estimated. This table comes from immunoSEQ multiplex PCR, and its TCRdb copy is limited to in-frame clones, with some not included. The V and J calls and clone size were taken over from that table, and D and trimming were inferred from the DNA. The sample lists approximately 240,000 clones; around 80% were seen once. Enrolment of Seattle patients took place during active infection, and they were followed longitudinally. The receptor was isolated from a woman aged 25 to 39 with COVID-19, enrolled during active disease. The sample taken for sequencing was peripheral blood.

In nucleotides, the CDR3 is TGTGCCAGCAGTTACCACGGATCCGGGAAGGAGACCCAGTACTTC. Its translation: CASSYHGSGKETQYF. J is TRBJ2-5 and V is TRBV6-5; maybe TRBD2 (5 bases). The V gene's germline CDR1 is MNHEY and CDR2 SVGAGI. CDR3 size: 15 residues. Trimming shortened V by 2 bases and J by 5 bases, and 15 bases separated the two germline ends.